The clone carrying this T cell receptor (beta chain) has just one count. Per the original methods: Reference gene primer amplification in the assay estimated nucleated cell counts. Clones were sequenced by immunoSEQ multiplex PCR, and TCRdb holds only the in-frame ones, with some missing. The V and J calls and clone size were taken over from that table, and D and trimming were inferred from the DNA. The sample includes 150,000 to 200,000 clones, more than 70% of them seen just once. The source of the sample is a study of blood T cell repertoires in COVID-19. Study at large: Some COVID-19 samples were acute and others convalescent; all came from the United States, Italy and Spain. Sample material is recorded as cDNA or gDNA derived from T cells, B-cell-depleted T cells, or PBMCs.

The germline CDR1 and CDR2 sequences are SGHNT and YYREEE (reference sequence). The V gene lost 5 bases and the J gene lost 3 bases, with 18 bases spanning the gap. The CDR3 contains 15 residues. Material: peripheral blood. This rearrangement joins TRBV5-4 to TRBJ2-7, with a possible D match to TRBD2 (6 bases). This TCR was sampled from a human donor in a cohort sampled during active COVID-19. The chain's CDR3 is CASRAGTGAVYEQYF. In nucleotides, the CDR3 is TGTGCCAGCAGAGCCGGGACGGGAGCTGTCTACGAGCAGTACTTC.